This entry lists 4 T cell receptor beta chains sequenced from one sample in a study of immune evolution from preneoplasia to lung adenocarcinoma. Data came from immunoSEQ multiplex PCR; TCRdb stores just in-frame clones and leaves some out. The sample consists of thousands of clones, about 89% of them appearing once. Sequenced input: FFPE minimally invasive lung adenocarcinoma tissue. The receptors here all came from a donor at least 70 years old with lung adenocarcinoma.

The J gene is TRBJ2-2, the V gene TRBV9, with 8 bases matching TRBD2. Trimming cost V 4 bases and J 4 bases; bases outside gene matches: 6. Germline CDR1 SGDLS, CDR2 YYNGEE. This CDR3 is built from 15 residues. CDR3 bases: TGTGCCAGCAGCCCCCGGACTAGCATCACCGGGGAGCTGTTTTTT. It is translated as CASSPRTSITGELFF. Variable domain in full (rest from reference TRBV9 and TRBJ2-2): DSGVTQTPKHLITATGQRVTLRCSPRSGDLSVYWYQQSLDQGLQFLIQYYNGEERAKGNILERFSAQQFPDLHSELNLSSLELGDSALYFCASSPRTSITGELFFGEGSRLTVL.

The V call is TRBV7-9, the J call TRBJ1-5; possibly TRBD1 for D (5 bases). There are 12 residues in the CDR3. The germline CDR1 and CDR2 sequences are SEHNR and FQNEAQ (reference sequence). V was shortened by 4 bases and J by 9 bases, with 10 bases between the two germline ends. The CDR3: CASSSPGGPQHF. CDR3 DNA: TGTGCCAGCAGCTCCCCCGGGGGGCCCCAGCATTTT.

This rearrangement joins TRBV4-1 to TRBJ1-4, with D possibly being TRBD1 (6 bases). Deletions cut 5 bases from V and 7 bases from J, with 17 bases between. Germline-derived CDR1 and CDR2 are MGHRA and YSYEKL. The CDR3 is made up of 15 amino acids. Here the CDR3 reads CASSGTTGRGEKLFF. The CDR3 DNA follows: TGCGCCAGCAGCGGGACAACGGGTAGGGGTGAAAAACTGTTTTTT.

This clone was recorded only once. The chain has TRBV2 and TRBJ1-5, with a tentative D call TRBD1 (6 bases). CDR1 is SNHLY, CDR2 FYNNEI, per germline. This CDR3 comprises 15 residues. V shed 9 bases and J shed 5 bases, with 20 bases lying between them. The CDR3 nucleotides are TGTGCCAGTAACCGGGACACCGGAATGGATCAGCCCCAGCATTTT. Its translation is CASNRDTGMDQPQHF.